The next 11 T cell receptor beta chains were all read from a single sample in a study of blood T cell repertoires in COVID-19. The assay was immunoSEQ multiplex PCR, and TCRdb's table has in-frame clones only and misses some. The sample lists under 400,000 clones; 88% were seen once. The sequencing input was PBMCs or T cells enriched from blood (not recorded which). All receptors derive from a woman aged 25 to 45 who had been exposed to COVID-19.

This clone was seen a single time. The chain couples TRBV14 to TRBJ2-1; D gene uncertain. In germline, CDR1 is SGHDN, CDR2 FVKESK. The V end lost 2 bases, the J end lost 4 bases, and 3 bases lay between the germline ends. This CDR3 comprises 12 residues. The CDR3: CASSQQYNEQFF. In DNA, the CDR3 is TGTGCCAGCAGCCAACAGTACAATGAGCAGTTCTTC.

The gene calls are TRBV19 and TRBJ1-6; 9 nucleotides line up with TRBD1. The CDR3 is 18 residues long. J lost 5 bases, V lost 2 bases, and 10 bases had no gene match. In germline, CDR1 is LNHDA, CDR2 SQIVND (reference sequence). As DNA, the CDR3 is TGTGCCAGTAGTATAAAAGAGGGACAGGGCCCCAATAATTCACCCCTCCACTTT. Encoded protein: CASSIKEGQGPNNSPLHF.

The CDR3 DNA sequence: TGTGCCAGTAGCGATACAGGGGCCCCGAACACCGGGGAGCTGTTTTTT. Translating gives CASSDTGAPNTGELFF. The chain is built from TRBV19 and TRBJ2-2; the match to TRBD1 covers 7 bases. The CDR3 consists of 16 residues. Germline V gives CDR1 LNHDA, CDR2 SQIVND (reference sequence). After removal of 6 bases from V and 0 bases from J, the junction contained 7 bases not matched to a gene.

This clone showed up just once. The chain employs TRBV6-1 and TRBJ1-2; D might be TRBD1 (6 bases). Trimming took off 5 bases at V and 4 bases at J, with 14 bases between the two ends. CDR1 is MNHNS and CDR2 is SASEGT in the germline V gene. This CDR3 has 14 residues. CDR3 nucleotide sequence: TGTGCCAGCAGTCCTCCTCTAGGGGGCTATGGCTACACCTTC. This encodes CASSPPLGGYGYTF.

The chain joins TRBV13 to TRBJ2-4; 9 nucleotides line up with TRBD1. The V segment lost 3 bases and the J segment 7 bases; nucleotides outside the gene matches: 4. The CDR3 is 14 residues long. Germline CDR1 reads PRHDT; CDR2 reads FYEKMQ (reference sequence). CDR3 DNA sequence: TGTGCCAGCAGCTTGTCTGGACAGGGGAACATTCAGTACTTC. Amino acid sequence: CASSLSGQGNIQYF.

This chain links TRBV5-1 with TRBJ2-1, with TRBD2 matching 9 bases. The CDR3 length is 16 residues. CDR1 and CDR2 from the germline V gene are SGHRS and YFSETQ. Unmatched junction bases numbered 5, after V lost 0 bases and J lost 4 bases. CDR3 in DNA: TGCGCCAGCAGCTTGGGCCTAGCGGGACCGTACAATGAGCAGTTCTTC. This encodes CASSLGLAGPYNEQFF. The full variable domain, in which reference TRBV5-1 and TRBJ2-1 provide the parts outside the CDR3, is KAGVTQTPRYLIKTRGQQVTLSCSPISGHRSVSWYQQTPGQGLQFLFEYFSETQRNKGNFPGRFSGRQFSNSRSEMNVSTLELGDSALYLCASSLGLAGPYNEQFFGPGTRLTVL.

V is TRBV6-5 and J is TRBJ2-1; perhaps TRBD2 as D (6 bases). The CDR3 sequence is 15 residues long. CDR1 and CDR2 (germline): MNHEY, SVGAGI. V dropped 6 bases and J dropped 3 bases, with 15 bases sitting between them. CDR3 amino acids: CASRVRESGYNEQFF. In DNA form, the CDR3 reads TGTGCCAGCAGGGTCCGGGAGTCCGGCTACAATGAGCAGTTCTTC.

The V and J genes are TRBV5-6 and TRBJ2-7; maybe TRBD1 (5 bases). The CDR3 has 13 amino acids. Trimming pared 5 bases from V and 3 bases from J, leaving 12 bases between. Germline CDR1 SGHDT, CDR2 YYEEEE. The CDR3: CASRQDSHYEQYF. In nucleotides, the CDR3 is TGTGCCAGCAGACAAGACAGTCACTACGAGCAGTACTTC.

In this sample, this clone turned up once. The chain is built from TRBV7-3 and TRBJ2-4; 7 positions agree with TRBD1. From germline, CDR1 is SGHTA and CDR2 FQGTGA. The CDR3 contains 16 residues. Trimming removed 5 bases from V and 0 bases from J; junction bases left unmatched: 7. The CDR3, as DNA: TGTGCCAGCAGCCCCGGGACAGAGTTAGCCAAAAACATTCAGTACTTC. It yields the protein CASSPGTELAKNIQYF.

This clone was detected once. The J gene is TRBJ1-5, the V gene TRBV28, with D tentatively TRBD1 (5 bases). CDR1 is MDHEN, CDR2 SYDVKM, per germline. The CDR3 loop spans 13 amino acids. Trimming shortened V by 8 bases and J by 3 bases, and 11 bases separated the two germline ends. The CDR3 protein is CASGGGFNQPQHF. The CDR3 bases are TGTGCCAGCGGCGGGGGTTTCAATCAGCCCCAGCATTTT. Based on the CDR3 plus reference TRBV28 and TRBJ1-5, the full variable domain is DVKVTQSSRYLVKRTGEKVFLECVQDMDHENMFWYRQDPGLGLRLIYFSYDVKMKEKGDIPEGYSVSREKKERFSLILESASTNQTSMYLCASGGGFNQPQHFGDGTRLSIL.

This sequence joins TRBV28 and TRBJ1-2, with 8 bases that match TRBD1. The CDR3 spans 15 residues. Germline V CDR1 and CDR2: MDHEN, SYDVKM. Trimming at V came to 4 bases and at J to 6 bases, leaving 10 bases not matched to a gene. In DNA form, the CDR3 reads TGTGCCAGCAGTTCCGCGGACAGGGAGGTGAATGGCTACACCTTC. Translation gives CASSSADREVNGYTF.